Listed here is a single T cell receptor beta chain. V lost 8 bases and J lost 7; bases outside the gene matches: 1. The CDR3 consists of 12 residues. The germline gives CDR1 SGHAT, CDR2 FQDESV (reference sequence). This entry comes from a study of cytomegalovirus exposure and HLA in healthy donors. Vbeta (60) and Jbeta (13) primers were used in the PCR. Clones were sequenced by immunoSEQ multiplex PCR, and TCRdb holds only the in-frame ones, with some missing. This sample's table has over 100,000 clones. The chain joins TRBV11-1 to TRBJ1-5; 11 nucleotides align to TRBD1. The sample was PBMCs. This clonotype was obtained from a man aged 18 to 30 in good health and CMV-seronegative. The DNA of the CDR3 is TGTGCCAGCGGGGACAGGGGGCAGCCCCAGCATTTT. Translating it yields CASGDRGQPQHF. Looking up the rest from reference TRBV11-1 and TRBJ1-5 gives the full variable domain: EAEVAQSPRYKITEKSQAVAFWCDPISGHATLYWYRQILGQGPELLVQFQDESVVDDSQLPKDRFSAERLKGVDSTLKIQPAELGDSAMYLCASGDRGQPQHFGDGTRLSIL.